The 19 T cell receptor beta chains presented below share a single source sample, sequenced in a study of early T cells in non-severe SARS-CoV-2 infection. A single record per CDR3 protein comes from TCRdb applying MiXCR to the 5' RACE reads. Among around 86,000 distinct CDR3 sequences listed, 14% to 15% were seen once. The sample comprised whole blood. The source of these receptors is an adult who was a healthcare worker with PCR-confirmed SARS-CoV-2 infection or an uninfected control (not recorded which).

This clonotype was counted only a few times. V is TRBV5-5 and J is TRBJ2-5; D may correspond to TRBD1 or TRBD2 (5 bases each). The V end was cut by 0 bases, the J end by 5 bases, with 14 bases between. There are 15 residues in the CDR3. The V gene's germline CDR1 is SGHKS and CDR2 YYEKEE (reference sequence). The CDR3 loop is CASSLAGTGRETQYF. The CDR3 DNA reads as TGTGCCAGCAGCTTGGCCGGGACCGGGCGGGAGACCCAGTACTTC.

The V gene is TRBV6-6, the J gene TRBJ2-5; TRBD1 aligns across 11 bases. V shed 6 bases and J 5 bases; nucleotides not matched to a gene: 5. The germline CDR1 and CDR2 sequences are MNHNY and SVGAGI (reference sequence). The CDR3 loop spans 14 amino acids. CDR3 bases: TGTGCCAGCAGGACCGGGACAGGGGGTGAGACCCAGTACTTC. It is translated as CASRTGTGGETQYF.

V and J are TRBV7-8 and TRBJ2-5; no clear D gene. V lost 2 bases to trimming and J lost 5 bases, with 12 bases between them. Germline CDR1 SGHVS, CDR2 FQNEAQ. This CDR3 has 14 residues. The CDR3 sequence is CASSLRRKDETQYF. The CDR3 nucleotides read TGTGCCAGCAGCTTACGCCGGAAAGACGAGACCCAGTACTTC.

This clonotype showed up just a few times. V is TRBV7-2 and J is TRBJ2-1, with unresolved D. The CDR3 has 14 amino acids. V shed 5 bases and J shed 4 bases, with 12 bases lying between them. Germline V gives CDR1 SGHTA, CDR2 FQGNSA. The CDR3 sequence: CASSPPRRYNEQFF. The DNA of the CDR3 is TGTGCCAGCAGCCCCCCCCGGCGGTACAATGAGCAGTTCTTC.

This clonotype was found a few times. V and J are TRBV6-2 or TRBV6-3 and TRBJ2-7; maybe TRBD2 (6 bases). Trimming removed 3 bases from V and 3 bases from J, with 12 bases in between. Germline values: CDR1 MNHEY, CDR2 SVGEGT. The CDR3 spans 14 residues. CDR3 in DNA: TGTGCCAGCAGTTATCGGGGGACTCGCTACGAGCAGTACGTC. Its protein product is CASSYRGTRYEQYV.

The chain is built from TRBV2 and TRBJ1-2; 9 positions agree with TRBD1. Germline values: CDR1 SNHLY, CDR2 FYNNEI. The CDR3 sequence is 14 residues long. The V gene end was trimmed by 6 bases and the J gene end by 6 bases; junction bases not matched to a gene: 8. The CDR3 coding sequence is TGTGCCAGCAGCGGGGACAGGGAACGAGATGGCTACACCTTC. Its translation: CASSGDRERDGYTF. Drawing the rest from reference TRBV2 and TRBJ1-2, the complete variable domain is EPEVTQTPSHQVTQMGQEVILRCVPISNHLYFYWYRQILGQKVEFLVSFYNNEISEKSEIFDDQFSVERPDGSNFTLKIRSTKLEDSAMYFCASSGDRERDGYTFGSGTRLTVV.

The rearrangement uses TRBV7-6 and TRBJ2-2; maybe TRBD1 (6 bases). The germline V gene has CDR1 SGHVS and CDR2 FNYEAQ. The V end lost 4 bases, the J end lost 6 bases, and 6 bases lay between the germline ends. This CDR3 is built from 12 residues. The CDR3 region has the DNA TGTGCCAGCAGCTCAGGGGCCGGGGAGCTGTTTTTT. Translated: CASSSGAGELFF.

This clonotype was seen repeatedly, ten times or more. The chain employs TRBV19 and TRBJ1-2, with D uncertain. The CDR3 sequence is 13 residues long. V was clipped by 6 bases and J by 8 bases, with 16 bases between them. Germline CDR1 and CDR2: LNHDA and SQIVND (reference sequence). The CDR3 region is CASSNTDLGGYTF. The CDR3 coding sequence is TGTGCCAGTAGCAACACGGACCTGGGGGGCTACACCTTC.

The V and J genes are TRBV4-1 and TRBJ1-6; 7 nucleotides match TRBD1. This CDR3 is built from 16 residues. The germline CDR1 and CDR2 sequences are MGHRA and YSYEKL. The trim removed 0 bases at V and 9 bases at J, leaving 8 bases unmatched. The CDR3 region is CASSQESRDRRSPLHF. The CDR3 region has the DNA TGCGCCAGCAGCCAAGAATCCCGGGACAGACGTTCACCCCTCCACTTT.

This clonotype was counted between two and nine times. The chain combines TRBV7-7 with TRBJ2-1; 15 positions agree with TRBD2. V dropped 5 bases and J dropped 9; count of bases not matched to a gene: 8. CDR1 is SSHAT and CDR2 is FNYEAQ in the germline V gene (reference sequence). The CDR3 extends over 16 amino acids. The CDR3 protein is CASSPWTSGGASEQFF. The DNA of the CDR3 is TGTGCCAGCAGCCCTTGGACTAGCGGGGGGGCCAGTGAGCAGTTCTTC.

The CDR3 region is CASSLGPWRGGKTDTQYF. The CDR3 nucleotides read TGTGCCAGCAGCTTAGGCCCATGGCGGGGGGGCAAGACAGATACGCAGTATTTT. V gene TRBV7-6 combines with J gene TRBJ2-3; 9 positions match TRBD2. J lost 3 bases, V lost 1 base, and 11 bases had no gene match. CDR3 length equals 18 residues. Germline lookup yields CDR1 SGHVS and CDR2 FNYEAQ.

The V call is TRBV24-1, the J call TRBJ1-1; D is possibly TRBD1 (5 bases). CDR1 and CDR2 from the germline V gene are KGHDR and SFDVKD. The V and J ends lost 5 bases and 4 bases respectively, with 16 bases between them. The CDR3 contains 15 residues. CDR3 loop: CATSGKRGGTTEAFF. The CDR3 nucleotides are TGTGCCACCAGTGGCAAGAGGGGTGGGACCACTGAAGCTTTCTTT.

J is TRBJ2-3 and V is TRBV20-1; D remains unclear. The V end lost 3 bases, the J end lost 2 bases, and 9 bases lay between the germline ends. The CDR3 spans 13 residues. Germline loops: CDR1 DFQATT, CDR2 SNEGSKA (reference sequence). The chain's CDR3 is CSASYRNTDTQYF. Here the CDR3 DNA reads TGCAGTGCTAGCTACAGAAACACAGATACGCAGTATTTT.

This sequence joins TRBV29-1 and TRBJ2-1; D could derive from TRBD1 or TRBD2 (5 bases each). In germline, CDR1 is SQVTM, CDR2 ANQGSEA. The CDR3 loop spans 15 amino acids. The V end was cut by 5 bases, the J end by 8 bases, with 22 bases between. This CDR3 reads CSVQAGATGVDEQFF. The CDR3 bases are TGCAGCGTTCAGGCCGGGGCGACCGGTGTGGATGAGCAGTTCTTC.

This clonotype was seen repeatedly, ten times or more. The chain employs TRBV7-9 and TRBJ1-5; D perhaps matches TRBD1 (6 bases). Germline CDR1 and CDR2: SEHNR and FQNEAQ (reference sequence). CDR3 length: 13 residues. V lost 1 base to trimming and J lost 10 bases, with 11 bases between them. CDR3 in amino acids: CASSLDEGGPQHF. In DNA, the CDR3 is TGTGCCAGCAGCTTAGATGAGGGGGGTCCCCAGCATTTT.

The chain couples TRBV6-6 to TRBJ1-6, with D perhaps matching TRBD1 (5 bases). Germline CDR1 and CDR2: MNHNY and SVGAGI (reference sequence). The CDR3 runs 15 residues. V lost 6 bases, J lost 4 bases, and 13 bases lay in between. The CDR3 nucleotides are TGTGCCAGCAGGCCCCGGGGGGATTATAATTCACCCCTCCACTTT. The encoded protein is CASRPRGDYNSPLHF.

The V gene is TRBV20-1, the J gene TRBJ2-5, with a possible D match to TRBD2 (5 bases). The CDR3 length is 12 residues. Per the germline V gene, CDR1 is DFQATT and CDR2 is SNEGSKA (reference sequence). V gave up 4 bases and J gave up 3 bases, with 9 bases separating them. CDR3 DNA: TGCAGTGCTACGGGATATAAAGAGACCCAGTACTTC. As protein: CSATGYKETQYF.

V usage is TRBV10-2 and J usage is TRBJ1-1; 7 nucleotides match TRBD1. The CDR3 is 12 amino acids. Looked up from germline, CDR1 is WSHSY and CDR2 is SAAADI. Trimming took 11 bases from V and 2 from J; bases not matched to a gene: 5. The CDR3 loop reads CAVNRGNTEAFF. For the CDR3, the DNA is TGCGCCGTCAACAGGGGAAACACTGAAGCTTTCTTT.

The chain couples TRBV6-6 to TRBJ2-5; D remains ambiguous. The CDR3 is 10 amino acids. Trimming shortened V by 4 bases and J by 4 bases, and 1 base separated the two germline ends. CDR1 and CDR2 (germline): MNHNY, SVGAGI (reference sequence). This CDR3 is CASSSETQYF. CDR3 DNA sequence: TGTGCCAGCAGTTCAGAGACCCAGTACTTC.